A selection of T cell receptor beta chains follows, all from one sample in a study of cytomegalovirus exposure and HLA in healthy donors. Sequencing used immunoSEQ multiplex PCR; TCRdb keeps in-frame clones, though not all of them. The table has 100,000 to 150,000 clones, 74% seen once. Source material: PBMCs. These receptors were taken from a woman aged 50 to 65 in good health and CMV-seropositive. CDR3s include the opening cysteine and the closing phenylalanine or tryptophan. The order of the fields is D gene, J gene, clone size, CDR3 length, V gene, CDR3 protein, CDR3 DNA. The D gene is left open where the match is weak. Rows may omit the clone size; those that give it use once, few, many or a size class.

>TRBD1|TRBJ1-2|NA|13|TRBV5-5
CASSRDRVYGYTF
TGTGCCAGCAGCCGGGACAGAGTCTATGGCTACACCTTC
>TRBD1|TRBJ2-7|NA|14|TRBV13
CASSLTGQGVEQYF
TGTGCCAGCAGCTTAACCGGACAGGGAGTCGAGCAGTACTTC
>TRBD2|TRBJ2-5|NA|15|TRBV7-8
CASSTLTSGGETQYF
TGTGCCAGCAGCACCCTGACTAGCGGGGGAGAGACCCAGTACTTC
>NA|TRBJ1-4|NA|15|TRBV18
CASSPLGEDMGKLFF
TGTGCCAGCTCACCTTTGGGAGAAGACATGGGAAAACTGTTTTTT
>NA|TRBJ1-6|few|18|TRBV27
CASSNTPVPSSYNSPLHF
TGTGCCAGCAGTAATACCCCGGTCCCTAGCTCCTATAATTCACCCCTCCACTTT
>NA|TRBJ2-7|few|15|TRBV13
CASSSGDPGTYEQYF
TGTGCCAGCAGCTCAGGGGACCCCGGGACATACGAGCAGTACTTC
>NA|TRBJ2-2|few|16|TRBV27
CASSFYGGSNTGELFF
TGTGCCAGCAGTTTTTACGGGGGATCAAACACCGGGGAGCTGTTTTTT
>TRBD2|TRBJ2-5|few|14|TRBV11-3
CASSLGRLAETQYF
TGTGCCAGCAGCTTAGGGCGACTAGCAGAGACCCAGTACTTC
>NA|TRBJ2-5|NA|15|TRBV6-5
CASSWVRANQETQYF
TGTGCCAGCAGTTGGGTCAGGGCTAACCAAGAGACCCAGTACTTC
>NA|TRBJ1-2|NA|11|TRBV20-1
CSARRTVGYTF
TGCAGTGCTAGAAGGACTGTGGGCTACACCTTC
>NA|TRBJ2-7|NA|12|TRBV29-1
CSVIELAGEQYF
TGCAGCGTTATTGAACTTGCCGGCGAGCAGTACTTC
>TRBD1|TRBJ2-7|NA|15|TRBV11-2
CASSLRDRGSYEQYF
TGTGCCAGCAGCCTCCGGGACAGGGGTAGCTACGAGCAGTACTTC
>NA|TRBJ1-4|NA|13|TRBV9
CASSVGGSEKLFF
TGTGCCAGCAGCGTCGGGGGATCAGAAAAACTGTTTTTT
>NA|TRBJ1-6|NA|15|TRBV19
CASSDRPGDNSPLHF
TGTGCCAGTAGTGACAGACCTGGGGATAATTCACCCCTCCACTTT
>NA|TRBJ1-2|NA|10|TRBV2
CASIQGRYTF
TGTGCCAGCATCCAGGGGCGATACACCTTC
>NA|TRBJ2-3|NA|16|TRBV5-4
CASSSVGGHGRDTQYF
TGTGCCAGCAGCTCCGTGGGGGGACACGGGAGGGATACGCAGTATTTT
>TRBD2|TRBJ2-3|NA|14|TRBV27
CASSDGTKRDTQYF
TGTGCCAGCAGTGACGGGACTAAACGGGATACGCAGTATTTT
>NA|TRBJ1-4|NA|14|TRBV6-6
CASSYVEGGEKLFF
TGTGCCAGCAGTTACGTTGAGGGTGGTGAAAAACTGTTTTTT
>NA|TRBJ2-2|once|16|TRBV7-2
CASSPTARGNTGELFF
TGTGCCAGCAGCCCGACCGCCCGGGGGAACACCGGGGAGCTGTTTTTT
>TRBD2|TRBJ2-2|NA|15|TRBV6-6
CASSYPSGNTGELFF
TGTGCCAGCAGTTACCCTAGCGGAAACACCGGGGAGCTGTTTTTT
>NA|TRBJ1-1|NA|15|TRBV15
CATSRDPTGNTEAFF
TGTGCCACCAGCAGAGATCCGACAGGGAACACTGAAGCTTTCTTT
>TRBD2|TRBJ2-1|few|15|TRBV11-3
CASSSGLAGALEQFF
TGTGCCAGCAGCTCGGGACTAGCGGGGGCCCTCGAGCAGTTCTTC
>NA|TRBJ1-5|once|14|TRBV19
CASGGGYSNQPQHF
TGTGCCAGTGGCGGGGGGTATAGCAATCAGCCCCAGCATTTT
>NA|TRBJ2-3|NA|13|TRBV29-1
CSVDFGSTDTQYF
TGCAGCGTTGACTTCGGGAGCACAGATACGCAGTATTTT
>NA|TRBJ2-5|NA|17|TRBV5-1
CASSLVGGQSRGETQYF
TGCGCCAGCAGCTTGGTAGGGGGCCAGAGCCGGGGGGAGACCCAGTACTTC
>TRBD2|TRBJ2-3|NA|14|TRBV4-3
CASGRGGDADTQYF
TGCGCCAGCGGGCGGGGGGGCGACGCAGATACGCAGTATTTT
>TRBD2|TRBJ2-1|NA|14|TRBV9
CASSFTGGFNEQFF
TGTGCCAGCAGCTTTACCGGGGGGTTCAATGAGCAGTTCTTC
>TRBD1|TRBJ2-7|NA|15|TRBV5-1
CASSLSGQVSYEQYF
TGCGCCAGCAGCTTATCGGGACAGGTCTCCTACGAGCAGTACTTC
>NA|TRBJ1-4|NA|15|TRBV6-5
CASSRTGATNEKLFF
TGTGCCAGCAGTCGAACAGGTGCAACTAATGAAAAACTGTTTTTT
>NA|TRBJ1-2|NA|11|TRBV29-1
CSVSGVYGYTF
TGCAGCGTCTCGGGGGTCTATGGCTACACCTTC
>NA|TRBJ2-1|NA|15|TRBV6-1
CASSDPPGSYNEQFF
TGTGCCAGCAGTGACCCCCCAGGGTCCTACAATGAGCAGTTCTTC
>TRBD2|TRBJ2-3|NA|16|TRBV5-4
CASSPWTSGDTDTQYF
TGTGCCAGCAGCCCTTGGACTAGCGGGGATACAGATACGCAGTATTTT
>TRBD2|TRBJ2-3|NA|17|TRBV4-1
CASSQGTSGGQPDTQYF
TGCGCCAGCAGCCAAGGAACTAGCGGGGGGCAGCCAGATACGCAGTATTTT
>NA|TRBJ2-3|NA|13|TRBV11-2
CASSRDFTDTQYF
TGTGCCAGCAGCCGGGACTTCACAGATACGCAGTATTTT
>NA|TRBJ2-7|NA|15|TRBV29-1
CSVELSTASGYEQYF
TGCAGCGTTGAGTTGTCGACAGCGTCTGGGTACGAGCAGTACTTC
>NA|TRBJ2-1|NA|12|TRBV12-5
CASGLGLNEQFF
TGTGCTAGTGGTTTGGGACTGAATGAGCAGTTCTTC
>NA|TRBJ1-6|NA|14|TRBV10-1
CASSEGGFHSPLHF
TGCGCCAGCAGTGAGGGGGGGTTTCATTCACCCCTCCACTTT
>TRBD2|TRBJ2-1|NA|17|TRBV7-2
CASSLLFSGGSYNEQFF
TGTGCCAGCAGCTTACTGTTTAGCGGGGGGTCTTACAATGAGCAGTTCTTC
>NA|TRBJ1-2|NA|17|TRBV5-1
CASSLGVDGGGGYGYTF
TGCGCCAGCAGCTTGGGCGTTGATGGGGGAGGAGGCTATGGCTACACCTTC
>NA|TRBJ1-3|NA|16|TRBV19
CASSSHRDSLGNTIYF
TGTGCCAGTAGTAGCCACCGGGATAGCCTCGGAAACACCATATATTTT
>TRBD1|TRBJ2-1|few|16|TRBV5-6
CASSPGGLNLYNEQFF
TGTGCCAGCAGCCCAGGGGGCCTAAACCTCTACAATGAGCAGTTCTTC
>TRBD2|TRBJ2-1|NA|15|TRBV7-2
CASSLSPSGRDEQFF
TGTGCCAGCAGCTTAAGCCCTAGCGGAAGGGATGAGCAGTTCTTC
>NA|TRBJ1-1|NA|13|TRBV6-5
CASSSHPRGEAFF
TGTGCCAGCAGTTCCCATCCCAGGGGTGAAGCTTTCTTT
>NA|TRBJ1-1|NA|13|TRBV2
CAGAWGPNTEAFF
TGTGCCGGGGCCTGGGGCCCGAACACTGAAGCTTTCTTT
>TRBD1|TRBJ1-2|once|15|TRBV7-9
CASSFPGQDLRGYTF
TGTGCCAGCAGCTTTCCGGGACAGGACTTGAGGGGCTACACCTTC